These T cell receptor beta chains were read from a single sample in a study of T cell repertoires in cytomegalovirus infection. Their antigen targets remain unknown. One entry per CDR3 protein results from TCRdb running MiXCR on the reads. The data show roughly 990,000 distinct CDR3 sequences, with roughly 30% seen just once and 13% held by the top ten. Sequencing used cultured CD8+ T cells from PBMCs, obtained from culture after CMV antigen stimulation. The receptors originated from a human donor in good health (CMV status not recorded). Some clones in this sample may be carry-over from other donors' samples. CDR3s include the opening cysteine and the closing phenylalanine or tryptophan. The order of the fields is clone size, V gene, D gene, J gene, CDR3 DNA, CDR3 protein. The D gene is left open where the match is weak. For some rows the clone size is stated as once, few or many, or as a class when expanded; others skip it.

many	TRBV12-3/TRBV12-4	TRBD2	TRBJ2-1	TGTGCCAGCAGTTTTAGCGGGGGGGCCGGCAATGAGCAGTTCTTC	CASSFSGGAGNEQFF
many	TRBV28	.	TRBJ1-2	TGTGCCAGCAGTTATCCCCCCCGCAACTATGGCTACACCTTC	CASSYPPRNYGYTF
.	TRBV4-3	.	TRBJ2-2	TGCGCCAGCAGCCAAGTGTCGGCATTTACCTCGGCGGGGGAGCTGTTTTTT	CASSQVSAFTSAGELFF
.	TRBV15	TRBD2	TRBJ2-1	TGTGCCACCAGCAGAGGAGGACTAGCGGGGGGGAATGAGCAGTTCTTC	CATSRGGLAGGNEQFF
.	TRBV12-3/TRBV12-4	.	TRBJ1-6	TGTGCCAGCAGCAACGGGGGTCGATATAATTCACCCCTCCACTTT	CASSNGGRYNSPLHF
many	TRBV6-5	.	TRBJ2-7	TGTGCCAGCAGTCCGACAGGACAACGTTACGAGCAGTACTTC	CASSPTGQRYEQYF
.	TRBV12-3/TRBV12-4	.	TRBJ2-2	TGTGCCAGCAGTGACAGTTCAACCGGGGAGCTGTTTTTT	CASSDSSTGELFF
many	TRBV27	TRBD1	TRBJ2-2	TGTGCCAGCAGTTTATCAGGGGGCCGCACCGGGGAGCTGTTTTTT	CASSLSGGRTGELFF
few	TRBV29-1	TRBD1	TRBJ2-7	TGCAGCGGGACAGGCGGATCCTACGAGCAGTACTTC	CSGTGGSYEQYF
.	TRBV29-1	TRBD1	TRBJ1-1	TGCAGCGTTGGACCGGGACAGGGAATAAACACTGAAGCTTTCTTT	CSVGPGQGINTEAFF
few	TRBV27	.	TRBJ1-5	TGTGCCAGCAGTTTGTACAGGTCGAACAATCAGCCCCAGCATTTT	CASSLYRSNNQPQHF
few	TRBV7-9	.	TRBJ2-1	TGTGCCAGCAGCCCGAACGGGAATGAGCAGTTCTTC	CASSPNGNEQFF
few	TRBV15	TRBD2	TRBJ2-3	TGTGCCACCAGCAGGACTAGCGGGGGGACCAGCACAGATACGCAGTATTTT	CATSRTSGGTSTDTQYF
.	TRBV19	.	TRBJ1-6	TGTGCCGCTTCGCAGGGGATCGGTTCACCCCTCCACTTT	CAASQGIGSPLHF
.	TRBV7-2	.	TRBJ2-3	TGTGCCAGCAGCTTTTCTGATCCCACAGATACGCAGTATTTT	CASSFSDPTDTQYF
.	TRBV25-1	TRBD1	TRBJ1-1	TGTGCCAGCATTCACAGGGGGTCGGACACTGAAGCTTTCTTT	CASIHRGSDTEAFF
few	TRBV19	.	TRBJ2-3	TGTGCCAGTACCGGCCAGGGTACGCAGTATTTT	CASTGQGTQYF
.	TRBV4-1	.	TRBJ1-5	TGCGCCAGCAGCCAGGCGTGGCAGGGAGGCCAGCCCCAGCATTTT	CASSQAWQGGQPQHF
.	TRBV10-3	.	TRBJ1-1	TGTGCCATCAGTGAAGGGTGGGCCGTCACTGAAGCTTTCTTT	CAISEGWAVTEAFF
many	TRBV7-2	.	TRBJ2-7	TGTGCCAGCAGCTTTACTAGCAGCTACGAGCAGTACTTC	CASSFTSSYEQYF
.	TRBV19	.	TRBJ1-5	TGTGTCAGTAGTAGCTCAGGCTACAATCAGCCCCAGCATTTT	CVSSSSGYNQPQHF
.	TRBV7-3	TRBD1	TRBJ2-3	TGTGCCAGCAGCTTCTCATGGACAGGATGCACAGATACGCAGTATTTT	CASSFSWTGCTDTQYF
.	TRBV7-8	TRBD1	TRBJ1-2	TGTGCCAGCAGCTTCGACACCTGGACAGGGGATAACTATGGCTACACCTTC	CASSFDTWTGDNYGYTF
.	TRBV9	TRBD1	TRBJ1-1	TGTGCCAGCAGCGTAAATCGGGACAGGGGGCATGACACTGAAGCTTTCTTT	CASSVNRDRGHDTEAFF
few	TRBV24-1	.	TRBJ1-4	TGTGCCACCAGTGATTCCGACAGGACCCGGGATGAAAAACTGTTTTTT	CATSDSDRTRDEKLFF
many	TRBV7-2	.	TRBJ1-1	TGTGCCAGCAGCTTAAAGGCAGGGGCGGGGACTGAAGCTTTCTTT	CASSLKAGAGTEAFF
many	TRBV7-2	.	TRBJ1-1	TGTGCCAGCACCATGCGGCGGGACACAAGTAGGGTGAACACTGAAGCTTTCTTT	CASTMRRDTSRVNTEAFF
few	TRBV7-9	.	TRBJ1-4	TGTGCCAGCGGGGGGGGGGAAAAACTGTTTTTT	CASGGGEKLFF
few	TRBV6-1	.	TRBJ1-6	TGTGCCAGCAGTGACGACAGGACCTCTCCTTTTAATTCACCCCTCCACTTT	CASSDDRTSPFNSPLHF
many	TRBV12-3/TRBV12-4	.	TRBJ2-3	TGTGCCAGCAGCCTTCGGAGGCTCGGCACAGATACGCAGTATTTT	CASSLRRLGTDTQYF
.	TRBV29-1	TRBD1	TRBJ2-3	TGCAGCGTTGCCGGGACAGATAGGACAGATACGCAGTATTTT	CSVAGTDRTDTQYF
few	TRBV19	TRBD2	TRBJ2-1	TGTGCCAGTGGAGCTAGCGGGGGAACCTACAATGAGCAGTTCTTC	CASGASGGTYNEQFF
.	TRBV3-1	.	TRBJ2-1	TGTGCCAGCAGCCAAGTGGCTAGTCAAAGCTCCTACAATGAGCAGTTCTTC	CASSQVASQSSYNEQFF
.	TRBV19	.	TRBJ2-1	TGTGCCAGTACCTTGAGCGGCACTTCCTACAATGAGCAGTTCTTC	CASTLSGTSYNEQFF
many	TRBV7-8	.	TRBJ1-1	TGTGCCAGCAGCCAGACACGGACGGGGAACACTGAAGCTTTCTTT	CASSQTRTGNTEAFF
few	TRBV19	.	TRBJ2-3	TGTGCCAGTAGTCCGTCTCCAAATACGCAGTATTTT	CASSPSPNTQYF
.	TRBV12-3/TRBV12-4	.	TRBJ1-2	TGTGCCAGCAGAAACTCTATTGGAGGTTATGGCTACACCTTC	CASRNSIGGYGYTF
.	TRBV14	.	TRBJ2-1	TGTGCCAGCAGCCAAGATCAGGGGTTGACAGGCTCCTACAATGAGCAGTTCTTC	CASSQDQGLTGSYNEQFF
many	TRBV7-9	TRBD2	TRBJ2-1	TGTGCCAGCAGCTCTGGGGGACTAGCGGGCCCCCGTTACAATGAGCAGTTCTTC	CASSSGGLAGPRYNEQFF
.	TRBV5-5	.	TRBJ2-3	TGTGCCAGCAGCTTGGAACAGGGTAGAGATACGCAGTATTTT	CASSLEQGRDTQYF
few	TRBV20-1	TRBD2	TRBJ2-1	TGCAGTGCTAAAATAGCGGGGGGGCTAGTCAATGAGCAGTTCTTC	CSAKIAGGLVNEQFF
.	TRBV7-8	.	TRBJ2-5	TGTGCCAGCAGCTTAGAATGGCGGGCCGATCGGGACCAGTACTTC	CASSLEWRADRDQYF
.	TRBV20-1	TRBD1	TRBJ2-7	TGCAGTGCTAGAGATAGTGACAGGGTGGACGAGCAGTACTTT	CSARDSDRVDEQYF
.	TRBV7-9	.	TRBJ2-1	TGTGCCAGCAGCTTTGGACTACCCCCTTTGGATGAGCAGTTCTTC	CASSFGLPPLDEQFF